The text below deals with one TCR beta chain. The target antigen is unknown. RNA transcripts yielded amplified TCR beta CDR3 regions. An initial round of RT-PCR targeting the TCR CDR3 relied on the HTBI primer set. A single record per CDR3 protein comes from TCRdb applying MiXCR to the multiplex PCR reads. Among roughly 510,000 distinct CDR3 sequences listed, less than 25% were seen once. The data stem from a study of T cells in Graves' hyperthyroidism and ophthalmopathy. The overall study: Staff took peripheral blood when the initial diagnosis was made, before any treatment began. Study-level points and caveats: Ophthalmopathy cases were set apart from stable hyperthyroidism by a 13 V-J model.

Hyperthyroidism in the patients, aged 18 to 65, was newly diagnosed and under 2 months in duration. This CDR3 is 16 amino acids long. Trimming at V came to 4 bases and at J to 3 bases, leaving 8 bases not matched to a gene. This TCR derives from a man between 18 and 35 years old with Graves' hyperthyroidism. This chain joins TRBV12-3 or TRBV12-4 and TRBJ2-2; 7 nucleotides agree with TRBD1. The sequencing input was blood. The CDR3 here is CASSSPGQIYTGELFF. The CDR3 region has the DNA TGTGCCAGCAGTTCACCGGGACAGATATACACCGGGGAGCTGTTTTTT.